These T cell receptor beta chains were read from a single sample in a study of OX40 agonist ivuxolimab in advanced cancers. Produced via immunoSEQ multiplex PCR; TCRdb's table is partial and in-frame only. The sample shows under 45,000 clones, less than 90% of them seen only once. The specimen was CD4+ or CD8+ T cells sorted from blood, collected in a trial of the OX40 agonist ivuxolimab. All receptors come from an adult with an advanced solid tumor such as melanoma, head and neck, liver or kidney cancer. Each CDR3 is given with its conserved first and last residue. A D gene is named only where the DNA matches it firmly. Not every row has a clone size; where given, it reads once, few, many or a size class.

TRBJ1-1 | TRBV19 | few | TRBD1 | TGTGCCAGTGACAGGGGGCTTGGCTCTGAAGCTTTCTTT | CASDRGLGSEAFF
TRBJ1-5 | TRBV27 | - | - | TGTGCCAGCAAGAAAGGCAATAGCAATCAGCCCCAGCATTTT | CASKKGNSNQPQHF
TRBJ1-4 | TRBV6-1 | - | TRBD1 | TGTGCCAGCAGTGGGGCCGGGACAGGGCGTAATGAAAAACTGTTTTTT | CASSGAGTGRNEKLFF
TRBJ2-5 | TRBV7-8 | - | - | TGTGCCAGCAGCCGAGTCCAGGGTAGGCAGACCCAGTACTTC | CASSRVQGRQTQYF
TRBJ1-4 | TRBV28 | - | TRBD1 | TGTGCCAGCCTAGGGGGCTCGGTTAATGAAAAACTGTTTTTT | CASLGGSVNEKLFF
TRBJ2-7 | TRBV7-8 | - | TRBD1 | TGTGCCAGCAGCTTACCCGGGACAGGGGGTACGTACGAGCAGTACTTC | CASSLPGTGGTYEQYF
TRBJ1-1 | TRBV7-8 | once | - | TGTGCCAGCAGCTTAGAGGTCCAGGTGAACACTGAAGCTTTCTTT | CASSLEVQVNTEAFF
TRBJ2-1 | TRBV7-6 | - | - | TGTGCCAGCAGCCAAGACAGGAATGAGCAGTTCTTC | CASSQDRNEQFF
TRBJ2-1 | TRBV10-1 | - | TRBD2 | TGCGCCAGCAGTCCGGGACTAGAAACGGATGAGCAGTTCTTC | CASSPGLETDEQFF
TRBJ1-2 | TRBV7-2 | - | - | TGTGCCAGCAGCCGGACGGGCCTCTTAGGCTACACCTTC | CASSRTGLLGYTF
TRBJ2-5 | TRBV5-4 | - | TRBD2 | TGTGCCAGCAGCTGGAGAGCGGGGGAAGGAGAGACCCAGTACTTC | CASSWRAGEGETQYF
TRBJ1-3 | TRBV7-8 | - | TRBD1 | TGTGCCAGCAGCTTAGCGCTAGGGGGGGAGGGGGCTGCTGGAAACACCATATATTTT | CASSLALGGEGAAGNTIYF
TRBJ2-7 | TRBV7-2 | few | - | TGTGCCAGCAGAAGAAGTCGGGACTCCTACGAGCAGTACTTC | CASRRSRDSYEQYF
TRBJ1-4 | TRBV9 | - | - | TGTGCCAGCAGCCTTGAAGGATATAATTATGAAAAACTGTTTTTT | CASSLEGYNYEKLFF
TRBJ2-1 | TRBV4-2 | - | TRBD2 | TGTGCCAGCAGCCAAGATGGGCTAGCGGGTAGATCCTACAATGAGCAGTTCTTC | CASSQDGLAGRSYNEQFF
TRBJ1-3 | TRBV5-1 | once | - | TGCGCCAGCAGCCCGGCGGGTCAGAGCTCTGGAAACACCATATATTTT | CASSPAGQSSGNTIYF
TRBJ2-3 | TRBV15 | - | - | TGTGCCACCAGCAGAGGAACAGGGTGGTATTTT | CATSRGTGWYF
TRBJ2-3 | TRBV2 | - | - | TGTGCCAGCAGGGACCGGGAACTAGATACGCAGTATTTT | CASRDRELDTQYF
TRBJ2-1 | TRBV6-1 | - | - | TGTGCCAGCAGTGAGATGGCAGCCTCCGCTGAGCAGTTCTTC | CASSEMAASAEQFF
TRBJ2-7 | TRBV6-5 | - | - | TGTGCCAGCAGTTATGGGGTCGAGCAGTACTTC | CASSYGVEQYF
TRBJ2-7 | TRBV12-2 | - | - | TGTGCAAGTCGCCCCCCATACCCCAAGTACGAGCAGTACTTC | CASRPPYPKYEQYF
TRBJ1-5 | TRBV28 | - | - | TGTGCCAGCAGTTTTTGGGGCGGGGGAAATCAGCCCCAGCATTTT | CASSFWGGGNQPQHF
TRBJ2-5 | TRBV4-1 | - | - | TGCGCCAGCAGCACCGGGGGGCAGGAGACCCAGTACTTC | CASSTGGQETQYF
TRBJ1-6 | TRBV5-8 | medium-sized | - | TGTGCCAGCAGCGCTGACACGAGAGGGGATTTAGGTTCACCCCTCCACTTT | CASSADTRGDLGSPLHF
TRBJ1-2 | TRBV5-1 | - | - | TGCGCCAGCAGCGAATACTACAGGGATGGCTACACCTTC | CASSEYYRDGYTF
TRBJ2-4 | TRBV7-6 | - | - | TGTGCCAGCAGCTCTTCGGCCATGTTAAACATTCAGTACTTC | CASSSSAMLNIQYF
TRBJ2-3 | TRBV5-1 | - | - | TGCGCCAGCCGACTGGGCACAGATACGCAGTATTTT | CASRLGTDTQYF
TRBJ2-5 | TRBV7-2 | - | TRBD2 | TGTGCCAGCAGCTTTAGGAGGGAGGGAGAGACCCAGTACTTC | CASSFRREGETQYF
TRBJ1-1 | TRBV2 | - | TRBD1 | TGTGCCAGCAGTAGGACAGGGAGAACTGAAGCTTTCTTT | CASSRTGRTEAFF
TRBJ2-5 | TRBV5-4 | - | TRBD2 | TGTGCCAGCAGCTTGGTAGCGGGAGGAAAAGAGACCCAGTACTTC | CASSLVAGGKETQYF
TRBJ2-7 | TRBV23-1 | - | TRBD2 | TGCGCCAACATGGGGACTAGCCAACTCCTACCCCTTGTCTCCTACGAGCAGTACTTC | CANMGTSQLLPLVSYEQYF
TRBJ2-5 | TRBV7-8 | - | TRBD1 | TGTGCCAGCAGCTCTCCCGGGACAGGGATCGGGACCCAGTACTTC | CASSSPGTGIGTQYF
TRBJ2-2 | TRBV18 | once | TRBD2 | TGTGCCAGCTCACTCACCGGGACTAGCGGGTACACCGGGGAGCTGTTTTTT | CASSLTGTSGYTGELFF
TRBJ1-4 | TRBV4-1 | - | TRBD1 | TGCGCCAGCAGCGCGGGCTCCGGGACAGGGAGCGAAAAACTGTTTTTT | CASSAGSGTGSEKLFF
TRBJ2-3 | TRBV30 | - | TRBD1 | TGTGCCTGGAGTACGGGACAGCAAACTAGCACAGATACGCAGTATTTT | CAWSTGQQTSTDTQYF
TRBJ2-1 | TRBV7-2 | - | - | TGTGCCAGCAGCTATCCCTGGGGTGAGCAGTTCTTC | CASSYPWGEQFF
TRBJ2-6 | TRBV6-1 | - | TRBD2 | TGTGCCAGCAGGGAACTAGCGGGACGGTCTGGGGCCAACGTCCTGACTTTC | CASRELAGRSGANVLTF
TRBJ1-4 | TRBV5-4 | - | TRBD1 | TGTGCCAGCAGAAACCGACCGGGACAGGGAACGCAAGAACTGTTTTTT | CASRNRPGQGTQELFF
TRBJ1-4 | TRBV6-1 | - | - | TGTGCCAGCAGGCAGATTTCTGCAACTAATGAAAAACTGTTTTTT | CASRQISATNEKLFF
TRBJ2-2 | TRBV27 | few | TRBD1 | TGTGCCAGCCACTCCGGGACAGTGAACACCGGGGAGCTGTTTTTT | CASHSGTVNTGELFF
TRBJ2-7 | TRBV7-3 | - | - | TGTGCCAGCAGCTTAGATCGGGGTCACGAGCAGTACTTC | CASSLDRGHEQYF
TRBJ2-3 | TRBV4-2 | - | - | TGTGCCAGCAGCCCCCGACTAGCAGATACGCAGTATTTT | CASSPRLADTQYF
TRBJ2-1 | TRBV6-5 | - | TRBD2 | TGTGCCAGCAGATTCGGACTAGCGGGAGAGCAGTTCTTC | CASRFGLAGEQFF
TRBJ2-1 | TRBV6-1 | - | - | TGTGCCAGCAGTGAATTTGCAGGACCGAATGAGCAGTTCTTC | CASSEFAGPNEQFF
TRBJ2-2 | TRBV2 | - | - | TGTGCCAGCAGTGAAGTACTTCGCATCACATCAAACACCGGGGAGCTGTTTTTT | CASSEVLRITSNTGELFF
TRBJ1-5 | TRBV28 | - | TRBD1 | TGTGCCAGCAGTGGGGAGGGGGCTCTTTATCAGCCCCAGCATTTT | CASSGEGALYQPQHF